This T cell receptor beta chain emerged from a study of blood T cell repertoires in COVID-19. Study information: PBMCs, B-cell-depleted T cells, or T cells provided the cDNA or gDNA that made up the material.

Data came from immunoSEQ multiplex PCR; TCRdb stores just in-frame clones and leaves some out. Here the sample spans about 200,000 clones, 85% being singletons. Individuals drawn from under 30 US areas were roughly 18 to 89 years old. Cohorts were based on clinical histories the participants reported. Trimming removed 6 bases from V and 1 base from J; junction bases left unmatched: 5. CDR3 size: 14 residues. In germline, CDR1 is SNHLY, CDR2 FYNNEI. The clonotype was recovered from a man aged 35-49 years who had recovered from COVID-19. The chain joins TRBV2 to TRBJ1-1; 7 nucleotides align to TRBD1. Sequenced input: PBMCs or T cells enriched from blood (not recorded which). In nucleotides, the CDR3 is TGTGCCAGCAGAGTGGACAGGTGGAACACTGAAGCTTTCTTT. Translation: CASRVDRWNTEAFF. Full variable domain (remainder filled in from reference TRBV2 and TRBJ1-1): EPEVTQTPSHQVTQMGQEVILRCVPISNHLYFYWYRQILGQKVEFLVSFYNNEISEKSEIFDDQFSVERPDGSNFTLKIRSTKLEDSAMYFCASRVDRWNTEAFFGQGTRLTVV.